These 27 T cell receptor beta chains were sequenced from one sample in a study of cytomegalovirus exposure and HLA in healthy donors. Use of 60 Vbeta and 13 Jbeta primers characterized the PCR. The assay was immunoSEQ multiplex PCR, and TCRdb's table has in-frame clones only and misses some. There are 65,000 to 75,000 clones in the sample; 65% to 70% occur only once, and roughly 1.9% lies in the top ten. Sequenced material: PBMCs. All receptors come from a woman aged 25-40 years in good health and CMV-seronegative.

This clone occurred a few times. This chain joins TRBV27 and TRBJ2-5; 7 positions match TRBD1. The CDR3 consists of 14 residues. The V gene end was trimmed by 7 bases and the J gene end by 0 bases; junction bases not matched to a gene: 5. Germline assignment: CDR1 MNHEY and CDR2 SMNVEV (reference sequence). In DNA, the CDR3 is TGTGCCAGCACCCCGACAGGGTACCAAGAGACCCAGTACTTC. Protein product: CASTPTGYQETQYF.

CDR3 protein: CASSLSGREGEQYF. CDR3 DNA: TGTGCCAGCAGTTTATCGGGCAGGGAAGGCGAGCAGTACTTC. The chain employs TRBV27 and TRBJ2-7; possible D gene TRBD1, 5 bases. With 0 bases removed from V and 6 bases from J, the gap between germline ends came to 12 bases. Germline CDR1 reads MNHEY; CDR2 reads SMNVEV (reference sequence). The CDR3 sequence is 14 residues long.

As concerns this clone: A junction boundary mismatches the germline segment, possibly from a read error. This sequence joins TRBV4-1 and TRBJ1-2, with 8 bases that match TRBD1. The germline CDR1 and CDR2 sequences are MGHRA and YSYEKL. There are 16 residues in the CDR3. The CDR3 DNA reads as TGTGCCAGCAGCCAAGGTCCCAGGGGGCTTAACTATGGCTACACCTTC. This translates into CASSQGPRGLNYGYTF.

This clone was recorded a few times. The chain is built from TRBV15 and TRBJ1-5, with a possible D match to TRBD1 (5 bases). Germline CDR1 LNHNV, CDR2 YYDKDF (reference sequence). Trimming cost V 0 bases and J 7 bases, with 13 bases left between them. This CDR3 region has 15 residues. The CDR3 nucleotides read TGTGCCACCAGCAGAGAGGGACTTTACGGCCAGCCCCAGCATTTT. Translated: CATSREGLYGQPQHF.

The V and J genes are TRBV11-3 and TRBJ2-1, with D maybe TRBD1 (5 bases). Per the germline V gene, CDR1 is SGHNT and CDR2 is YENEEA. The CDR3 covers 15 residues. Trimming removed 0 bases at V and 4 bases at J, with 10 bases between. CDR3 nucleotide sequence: TGTGCCAGCAGCTTAGATTCACAGGTTTACAATGAGCAGTTCTTC. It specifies CASSLDSQVYNEQFF. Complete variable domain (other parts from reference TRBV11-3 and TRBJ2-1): EAGVVQSPRYKIIEKKQPVAFWCNPISGHNTLYWYLQNLGQGPELLIRYENEEAVDDSQLPKDRFSAERLKGVDSTLKIQPAELGDSAVYLCASSLDSQVYNEQFFGPGTRLTVL.

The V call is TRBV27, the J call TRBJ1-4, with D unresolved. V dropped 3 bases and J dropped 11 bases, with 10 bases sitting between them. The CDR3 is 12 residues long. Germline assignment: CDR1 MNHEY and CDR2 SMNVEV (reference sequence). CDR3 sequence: CASSFPGGKLFF. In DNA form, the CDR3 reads TGTGCCAGCAGTTTCCCGGGTGGGAAACTGTTTTTT.

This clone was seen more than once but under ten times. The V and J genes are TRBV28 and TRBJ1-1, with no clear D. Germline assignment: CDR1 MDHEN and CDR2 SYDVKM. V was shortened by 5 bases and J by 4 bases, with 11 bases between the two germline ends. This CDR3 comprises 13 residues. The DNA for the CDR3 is TGTGCCAGCAGTCCCCCGAGAGCCACTGAAGCTTTCTTT. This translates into CASSPPRATEAFF.

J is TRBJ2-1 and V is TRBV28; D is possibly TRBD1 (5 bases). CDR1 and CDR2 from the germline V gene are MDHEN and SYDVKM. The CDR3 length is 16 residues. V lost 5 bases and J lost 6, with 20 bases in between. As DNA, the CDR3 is TGTGCCAGCAGTCTCCGCCGTTGGGGCCGCAGCAATGAGCAGTTCTTC. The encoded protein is CASSLRRWGRSNEQFF.

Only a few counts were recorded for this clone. The CDR3 sequence is CASSLVVRQETQYF. As DNA, the CDR3 is TGCGCCAGCAGCTTGGTAGTCCGCCAAGAGACCCAGTACTTC. The V gene is TRBV5-1, the J gene TRBJ2-5; unclear D gene. V was trimmed by 0 bases and J by 1 base, leaving 7 bases between them. The CDR3 covers 14 residues. Germline CDR1 and CDR2: SGHRS and YFSETQ.

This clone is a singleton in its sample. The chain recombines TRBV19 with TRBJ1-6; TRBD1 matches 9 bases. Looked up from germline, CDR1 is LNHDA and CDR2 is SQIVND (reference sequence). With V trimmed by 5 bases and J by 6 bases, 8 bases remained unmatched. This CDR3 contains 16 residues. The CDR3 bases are TGTGCCAGTAGTCCAGGGACAGGGAGAGGTAATTCACCCCTCCACTTT. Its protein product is CASSPGTGRGNSPLHF.

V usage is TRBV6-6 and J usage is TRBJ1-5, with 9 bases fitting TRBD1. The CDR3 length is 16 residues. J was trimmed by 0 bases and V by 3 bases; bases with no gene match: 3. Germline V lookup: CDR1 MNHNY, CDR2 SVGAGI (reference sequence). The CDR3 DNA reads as TGTGCCAGCAGTTATGGGGACAGGGCTAGCAATCAGCCCCAGCATTTT. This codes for CASSYGDRASNQPQHF.

CDR3: CASSTGLERAYEQYF. DNA for the CDR3: TGTGCCAGCAGCACGGGACTAGAGAGGGCCTACGAGCAGTACTTC. The rearrangement links TRBV13 to TRBJ2-7, with 8 bases matching TRBD2. The CDR3 is made up of 15 amino acids. The J segment lost 2 bases and the V segment lost 5 bases, leaving 8 bases of the junction unmatched. From germline, CDR1 is PRHDT and CDR2 FYEKMQ (reference sequence).

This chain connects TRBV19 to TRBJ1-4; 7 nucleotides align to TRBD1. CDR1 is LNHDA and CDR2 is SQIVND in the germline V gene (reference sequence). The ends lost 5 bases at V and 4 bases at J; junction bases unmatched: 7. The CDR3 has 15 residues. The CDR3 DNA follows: TGTGCCAGTAGTCCACGACAGGGTGGTAATGAAAAACTGTTTTTT. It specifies CASSPRQGGNEKLFF.

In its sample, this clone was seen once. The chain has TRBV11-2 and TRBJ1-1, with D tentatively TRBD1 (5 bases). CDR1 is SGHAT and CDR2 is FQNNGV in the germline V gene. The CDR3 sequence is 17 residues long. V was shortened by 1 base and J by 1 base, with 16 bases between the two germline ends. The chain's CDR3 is CASSLGPWPGSNTEAFF. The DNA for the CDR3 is TGTGCCAGCAGCTTAGGTCCGTGGCCAGGGTCGAACACTGAAGCTTTCTTT. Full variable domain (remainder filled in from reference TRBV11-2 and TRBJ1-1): EAGVAQSPRYKIIEKRQSVAFWCNPISGHATLYWYQQILGQGPKLLIQFQNNGVVDDSQLPKDRFSAERLKGVDSTLKIQPAKLEDSAVYLCASSLGPWPGSNTEAFFGQGTRLTVV.

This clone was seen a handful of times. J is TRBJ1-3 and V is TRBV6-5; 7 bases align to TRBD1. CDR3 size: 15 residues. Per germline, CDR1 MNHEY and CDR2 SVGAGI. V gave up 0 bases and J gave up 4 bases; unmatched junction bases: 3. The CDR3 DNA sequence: TGTGCCAGCAGTTACTCGAGGGGACAGGGAAACACCATATATTTT. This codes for CASSYSRGQGNTIYF.

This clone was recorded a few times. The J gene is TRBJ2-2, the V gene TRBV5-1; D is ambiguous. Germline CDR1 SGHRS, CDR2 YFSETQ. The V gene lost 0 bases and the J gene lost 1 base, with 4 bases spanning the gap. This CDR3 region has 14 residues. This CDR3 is CASSLGQNTGELFF. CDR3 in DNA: TGCGCCAGCAGCTTGGGACAGAACACCGGGGAGCTGTTTTTT.

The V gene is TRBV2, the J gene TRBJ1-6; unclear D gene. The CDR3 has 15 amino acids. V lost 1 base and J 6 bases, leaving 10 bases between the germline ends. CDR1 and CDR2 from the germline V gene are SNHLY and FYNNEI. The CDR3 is CASSEGRQVNSPLHF. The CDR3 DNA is TGTGCCAGCAGTGAAGGTCGCCAGGTTAATTCACCCCTCCACTTT.

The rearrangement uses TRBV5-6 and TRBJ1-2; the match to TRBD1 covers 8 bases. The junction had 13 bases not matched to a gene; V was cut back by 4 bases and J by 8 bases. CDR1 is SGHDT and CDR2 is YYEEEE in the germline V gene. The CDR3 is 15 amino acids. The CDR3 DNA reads TGTGCCAGCAGCCCCCTACAGCAGGGGGCGCGGGGCTACACCTTC. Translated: CASSPLQQGARGYTF.

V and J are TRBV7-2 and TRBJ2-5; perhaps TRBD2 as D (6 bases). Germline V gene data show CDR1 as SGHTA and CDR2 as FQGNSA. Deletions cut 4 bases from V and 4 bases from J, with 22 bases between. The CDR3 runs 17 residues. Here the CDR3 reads CASSSPGWRGVGETQYF. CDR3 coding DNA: TGTGCCAGCAGCTCTCCTGGGTGGCGGGGCGTGGGAGAGACCCAGTACTTC.

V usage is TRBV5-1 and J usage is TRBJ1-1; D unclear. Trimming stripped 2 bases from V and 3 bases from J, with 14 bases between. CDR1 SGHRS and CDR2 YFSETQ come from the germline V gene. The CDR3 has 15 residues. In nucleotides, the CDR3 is TGCGCCAGCAGCTTTGGACCGGGAGCGGACACTGAAGCTTTCTTT. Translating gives CASSFGPGADTEAFF. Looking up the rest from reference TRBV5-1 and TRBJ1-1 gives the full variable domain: KAGVTQTPRYLIKTRGQQVTLSCSPISGHRSVSWYQQTPGQGLQFLFEYFSETQRNKGNFPGRFSGRQFSNSRSEMNVSTLELGDSALYLCASSFGPGADTEAFFGQGTRLTVV.

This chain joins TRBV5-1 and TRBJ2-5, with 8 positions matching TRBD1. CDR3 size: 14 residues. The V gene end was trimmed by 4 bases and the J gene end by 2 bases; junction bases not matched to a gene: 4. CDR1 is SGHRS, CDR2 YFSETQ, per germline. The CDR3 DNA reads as TGCGCCAGCAGCCACAGGACAGGGCAAGAGACCCAGTACTTC. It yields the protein CASSHRTGQETQYF.

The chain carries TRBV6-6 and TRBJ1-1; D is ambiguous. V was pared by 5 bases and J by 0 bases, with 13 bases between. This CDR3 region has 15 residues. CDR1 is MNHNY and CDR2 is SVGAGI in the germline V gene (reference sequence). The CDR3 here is CASSPPGGLNTEAFF. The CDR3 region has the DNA TGTGCCAGCAGTCCACCGGGAGGTCTGAACACTGAAGCTTTCTTT.

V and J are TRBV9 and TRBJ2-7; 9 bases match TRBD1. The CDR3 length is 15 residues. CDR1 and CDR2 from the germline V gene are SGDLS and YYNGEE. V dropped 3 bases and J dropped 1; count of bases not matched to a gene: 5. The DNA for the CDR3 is TGTGCCAGCAGCGAGGGACAGGGAATTTCCTACGAGCAGTACTTC. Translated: CASSEGQGISYEQYF.

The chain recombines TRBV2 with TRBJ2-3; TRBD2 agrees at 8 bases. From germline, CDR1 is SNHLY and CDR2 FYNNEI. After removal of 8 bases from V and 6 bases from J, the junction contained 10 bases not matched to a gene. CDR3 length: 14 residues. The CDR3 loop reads CASGSIRTSDTQYF. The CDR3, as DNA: TGTGCCAGCGGTTCGATCAGGACTAGCGATACGCAGTATTTT.

DNA for the CDR3: TGTGCCAGCTCACCACGGCGGGGGGGCGACACAGATACGCAGTATTTT. It translates to CASSPRRGGDTDTQYF. The chain couples TRBV18 to TRBJ2-3; 9 nucleotides agree with TRBD2. Germline-derived CDR1 and CDR2 are KGHSH and LQKENI. J lost 2 bases, V lost 1 base, and 4 bases had no gene match. This CDR3 has 16 amino acids.

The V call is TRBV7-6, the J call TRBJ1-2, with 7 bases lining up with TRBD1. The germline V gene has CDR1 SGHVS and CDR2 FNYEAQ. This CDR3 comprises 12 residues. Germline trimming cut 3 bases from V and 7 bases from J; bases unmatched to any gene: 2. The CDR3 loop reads CASSFNRGGYTF. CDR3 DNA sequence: TGTGCCAGCAGCTTTAACAGGGGTGGCTACACCTTC.

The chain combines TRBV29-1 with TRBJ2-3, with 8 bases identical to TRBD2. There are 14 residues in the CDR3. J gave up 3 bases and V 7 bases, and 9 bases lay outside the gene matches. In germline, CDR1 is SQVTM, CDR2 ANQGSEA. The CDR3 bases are TGCAGCGCTCGTGCGGGCGGGGGGACAGATACGCAGTATTTT. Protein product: CSARAGGGTDTQYF.